What follows are 19 T cell receptor beta chains derived from one specimen sequenced in a study of blood T cell repertoires in COVID-19. This table comes from immunoSEQ multiplex PCR, and its TCRdb copy is limited to in-frame clones, with some not included. The sample shows under 150,000 clones, 85% of them seen only once. Sequencing input: PBMCs or T cells enriched from blood (not recorded which). The receptors originated from a woman aged 40-49 years who had recovered from COVID-19.

The chain employs TRBV5-6 and TRBJ2-5, with a tentative D call TRBD1 (6 bases). V was cut by 1 base and J by 5 bases, with 12 bases left in between. The CDR3 is 14 residues long. Looked up from germline, CDR1 is SGHDT and CDR2 is YYEEEE. CDR3 protein: CASSLYGGGETQYF. The CDR3 DNA sequence: TGTGCCAGCAGCTTGTATGGGGGCGGGGAGACCCAGTACTTC.

The chain joins TRBV11-2 to TRBJ1-4; 9 bases match TRBD1. CDR3 size: 15 residues. The V gene end was trimmed by 4 bases and the J gene end by 6 bases; junction bases not matched to a gene: 6. Germline loops: CDR1 SGHAT, CDR2 FQNNGV. CDR3 loop: CASSSRQGDDEKLFF. CDR3 nucleotide sequence: TGTGCCAGCAGCTCGAGACAGGGGGATGATGAAAAACTGTTTTTT.

This clone is a singleton in its sample. The genes are TRBV3-1 (or the pseudogene TRBV3-2) and TRBJ2-7, with 8 nucleotides matching TRBD2. V trimming: 2 bases; J trimming: 5 bases; junction bases outside the gene matches: 8. From germline, CDR1 is LGHDT and CDR2 YNNKEL (reference sequence). This CDR3 is 15 amino acids long. The CDR3 bases are TGTGCCAGCAGCCAAACCGGGGGGGCTTGGGACGAGCAGTACTTC. Translated, it gives CASSQTGGAWDEQYF.

The rearrangement joins TRBV5-5 to TRBJ2-3; D possibly corresponds to TRBD1 (5 bases). The CDR3 contains 13 residues. V shed 0 bases and J shed 6 bases, with 8 bases lying between them. Germline V gene lookup returns CDR1 SGHKS and CDR2 YYEKEE (reference sequence). The CDR3 DNA sequence: TGTGCCAGCAGCTTGGCAGGGAAGGATACGCAGTATTTT. It codes for CASSLAGKDTQYF.

This clone was recorded only once. The rearrangement links TRBV19 to TRBJ2-1, with 7 bases aligning to TRBD2. CDR1 and CDR2 (germline): LNHDA, SQIVND (reference sequence). The ends lost 0 bases at V and 6 bases at J; junction bases unmatched: 2. There are 14 residues in the CDR3. The CDR3 loop is CASSIETSLNEQFF. The CDR3 DNA reads as TGTGCCAGTAGTATAGAGACTAGCCTCAATGAGCAGTTCTTC.

This clone came up a few times. The V and J genes are TRBV2 and TRBJ2-3; 7 bases agree with TRBD1. The CDR3 contains 13 residues. After removal of 5 bases from V and 6 bases from J, the junction contained 5 bases not matched to a gene. Germline assignment: CDR1 SNHLY and CDR2 FYNNEI. DNA of the CDR3: TGTGCCAGCAGTAGACAGGGTAGCGATACGCAGTATTTT. Residues: CASSRQGSDTQYF.

The chain recombines TRBV30 with TRBJ1-5; 11 bases agree with TRBD1. Losses at the gene ends were 1 base for V and 7 bases for J; bases not matched to a gene: 3. The CDR3 loop spans 14 amino acids. Germline V gene sequence: CDR1 GTSNPN, CDR2 SVGIG (reference sequence). DNA for the CDR3: TGTGCCTGGAGTGCGGGACAGGGGGTACAGCCCCAGCATTTT. Translation gives CAWSAGQGVQPQHF.

The rearrangement joins TRBV7-9 to TRBJ2-3, with 10 bases aligning to TRBD1. Germline V gene lookup returns CDR1 SEHNR and CDR2 FQNEAQ (reference sequence). Losses at the gene ends were 10 bases for V and 4 bases for J; bases not matched to a gene: 5. The CDR3 length is 13 residues. The CDR3 nucleotides are TGTGCCACGAGACAGGGGGCGTCAGATACGCAGTATTTT. Its translation: CATRQGASDTQYF.

The chain joins TRBV19 to TRBJ1-2, with a possible D match to TRBD1 (6 bases). Germline CDR1 reads LNHDA; CDR2 reads SQIVND (reference sequence). There are 16 residues in the CDR3. Trimming cost V 2 bases and J 3 bases, with 16 bases left between them. The DNA for the CDR3 is TGTGCCAGTAGTATACCCACCAGGGGCCCGGACTATGGCTACACCTTC. As protein: CASSIPTRGPDYGYTF. Combining the CDR3 with reference TRBV19 and TRBJ1-2 gives the whole variable domain DGGITQSPKYLFRKEGQNVTLSCEQNLNHDAMYWYRQDPGQGLRLIYYSQIVNDFQKGDIAEGYSVSREKKESFPLTVTSAQKNPTAFYLCASSIPTRGPDYGYTFGSGTRLTVV.

The chain is built from TRBV2 and TRBJ1-4, with D possibly matching TRBD1 (6 bases). V lost 6 bases and J lost 0, with 11 bases in between. Per germline, CDR1 SNHLY and CDR2 FYNNEI. The CDR3 is 15 residues long. The CDR3 DNA reads TGTGCCAGCAGCCCTCCAGGGGCAACTAATGAAAAACTGTTTTTT. Its translation: CASSPPGATNEKLFF. The entire variable domain, with the rest obtained from reference TRBV2 and TRBJ1-4, is as follows: EPEVTQTPSHQVTQMGQEVILRCVPISNHLYFYWYRQILGQKVEFLVSFYNNEISEKSEIFDDQFSVERPDGSNFTLKIRSTKLEDSAMYFCASSPPGATNEKLFFGSGTQLSVL.

V is TRBV30 and J is TRBJ2-3; tentatively, D is TRBD2 (6 bases). V was clipped by 7 bases and J by 0 bases, with 11 bases between them. The CDR3 has 13 amino acids. Per the germline V gene, CDR1 is GTSNPN and CDR2 is SVGIG (reference sequence). The CDR3 sequence: CALLAESTDTQYF. The DNA for the CDR3 is TGTGCCTTGTTAGCGGAGAGCACAGATACGCAGTATTTT.

The chain links TRBV2 to TRBJ1-1; unclear D gene. The CDR3 extends over 13 amino acids. V was shortened by 6 bases and J by 0 bases, with 8 bases between the two germline ends. The germline CDR1 and CDR2 sequences are SNHLY and FYNNEI. The CDR3 loop reads CASSEEVNTEAFF. For the CDR3, the DNA is TGTGCCAGCAGCGAGGAGGTGAACACTGAAGCTTTCTTT.

DNA for the CDR3: TGTGCCAGCAGCTTGGGACAGGGGGGAGATACGCAGTATTTT. It yields the protein CASSLGQGGDTQYF. The rearrangement uses TRBV5-4 and TRBJ2-3, with TRBD1 matching over 9 bases. The length of the CDR3 is 14 residues. The germline gives CDR1 SGHNT, CDR2 YYREEE (reference sequence). V gave up 0 bases and J gave up 5 bases; unmatched junction bases: 1.

The gene calls are TRBV11-3 and TRBJ1-1; tentative D call: TRBD1 (5 bases). The V gene lost 5 bases and the J gene lost 5 bases, with 12 bases spanning the gap. The germline V gene has CDR1 SGHNT and CDR2 YENEEA. This CDR3 contains 13 residues. The CDR3 bases are TGTGCCAGCAGCCCCCTCCACAGGACTGAAGCTTTCTTT. Translated, it gives CASSPLHRTEAFF.

This rearrangement joins TRBV13 to TRBJ2-7; D uncertain. In germline, CDR1 is PRHDT, CDR2 FYEKMQ (reference sequence). V lost 5 bases, J lost 0 bases, and 8 bases lay in between. The CDR3 loop spans 13 amino acids. The CDR3 nucleotides read TGTGCCAGCAGCCCCGCCAGCTCCTACGAGCAGTACTTC. It encodes CASSPASSYEQYF.

The V call is TRBV5-1, the J call TRBJ1-1, with 8 bases lining up with TRBD1. Trimming at V came to 3 bases and at J to 7 bases, leaving 8 bases not matched to a gene. The CDR3 spans 14 residues. Germline values: CDR1 SGHRS, CDR2 YFSETQ. The CDR3 bases are TGCGCCAGCAGCTACGGACAGGGTGGTGATGAAGCTTTCTTT. It specifies CASSYGQGGDEAFF. Drawing the rest from reference TRBV5-1 and TRBJ1-1, the complete variable domain is KAGVTQTPRYLIKTRGQQVTLSCSPISGHRSVSWYQQTPGQGLQFLFEYFSETQRNKGNFPGRFSGRQFSNSRSEMNVSTLELGDSALYLCASSYGQGGDEAFFGQGTRLTVV.

V gene TRBV5-1 combines with J gene TRBJ2-7, with D possibly matching TRBD2 (7 bases). The CDR3 sequence is 16 residues long. Germline V gives CDR1 SGHRS, CDR2 YFSETQ. V lost 2 bases and J lost 5, with 20 bases in between. The CDR3 coding sequence is TGCGCCAGCAGCTTCGGTATACAGGGAGGGTGGGACGAGCAGTACTTC. Its protein is CASSFGIQGGWDEQYF.

The chain couples TRBV5-1 to TRBJ1-1; tentative D call: TRBD1 (6 bases). V lost 2 bases and J lost 4, with 15 bases in between. The CDR3 covers 15 residues. Germline CDR1 and CDR2: SGHRS and YFSETQ. This chain's CDR3 is CASSLNGGEATEAFF. DNA for the CDR3: TGCGCCAGCAGCTTAAATGGGGGCGAGGCCACTGAAGCTTTCTTT.

This chain links TRBV3-1 (or the pseudogene TRBV3-2) with TRBJ1-2; tentatively, D is TRBD1 (5 bases). Germline CDR1 reads LGHDT; CDR2 reads YNNKEL (reference sequence). The V end lost 2 bases, the J end lost 8 bases, and 18 bases lay between the germline ends. The CDR3 sequence is 15 residues long. CDR3 loop: CASSQPPPGVRGYTF. The CDR3, as DNA: TGTGCCAGCAGCCAACCTCCCCCGGGGGTGCGGGGCTACACCTTC.